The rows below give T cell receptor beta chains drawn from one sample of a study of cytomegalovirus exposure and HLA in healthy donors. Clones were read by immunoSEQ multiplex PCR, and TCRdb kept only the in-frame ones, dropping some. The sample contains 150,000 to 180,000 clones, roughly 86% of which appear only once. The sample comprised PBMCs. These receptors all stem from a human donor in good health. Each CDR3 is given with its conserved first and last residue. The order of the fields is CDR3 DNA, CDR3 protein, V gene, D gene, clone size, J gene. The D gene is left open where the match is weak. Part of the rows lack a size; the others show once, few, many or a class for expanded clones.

TGTGCCAGCAGCCAACACCCATTCGGCGAGCAGTACTTC CASSQHPFGEQYF TRBV14 - - TRBJ2-7
TGTGCCAGCAGCGTAGCGGACACCGGGGAGCTGTTTTTT CASSVADTGELFF TRBV9 - - TRBJ2-2
TGCGCCAGCAGCTTGGGGGGGGGACGGTCCTACAATGAGCAGTTCTTC CASSLGGGRSYNEQFF TRBV5-1 TRBD2 - TRBJ2-1
TGTGCCACCAGCCGTGAGATGGTGGGCTATAGCGGGGAGCTGTTTTTT CATSREMVGYSGELFF TRBV15 - - TRBJ2-2
TGTGCCAGCGGGGCCGGGACTGGATGGAATGAGCAGTTCTTC CASGAGTGWNEQFF TRBV7-3 - - TRBJ2-1
TGTGCCACCAGCAGAGATAAGGGGCAGCCCCAGCATTTT CATSRDKGQPQHF TRBV15 - - TRBJ1-5
TGTGCCAGCACTCTAACCTCCCAGGGGAGTCAGCCCCAGCATTTT CASTLTSQGSQPQHF TRBV2 - few TRBJ1-5
TGCGCCAGCAGAGCCGCCCCTAGCGGGAGTTACGAGCAGTACTTC CASRAAPSGSYEQYF TRBV5-1 TRBD2 - TRBJ2-7
TGCGCCAGCAGCTTGGCTGGGCCAGGGCCCCGTCATGAGCAGTTCTTC CASSLAGPGPRHEQFF TRBV5-1 - - TRBJ2-1
TGTGCCAGCAAAAAGCAAGCGTTGGGTACCTACGAGCAGTACTTC CASKKQALGTYEQYF TRBV27 - - TRBJ2-7
TGCAGCTCGCGGGGGCTCATGAACACTGAAGCTTTCTTT CSSRGLMNTEAFF TRBV29-1 - - TRBJ1-1
TGTGCCAGCAGCCCCTGGACAGGGAAAGTCATAGAGACCCAGTACTTC CASSPWTGKVIETQYF TRBV14 TRBD1 - TRBJ2-5